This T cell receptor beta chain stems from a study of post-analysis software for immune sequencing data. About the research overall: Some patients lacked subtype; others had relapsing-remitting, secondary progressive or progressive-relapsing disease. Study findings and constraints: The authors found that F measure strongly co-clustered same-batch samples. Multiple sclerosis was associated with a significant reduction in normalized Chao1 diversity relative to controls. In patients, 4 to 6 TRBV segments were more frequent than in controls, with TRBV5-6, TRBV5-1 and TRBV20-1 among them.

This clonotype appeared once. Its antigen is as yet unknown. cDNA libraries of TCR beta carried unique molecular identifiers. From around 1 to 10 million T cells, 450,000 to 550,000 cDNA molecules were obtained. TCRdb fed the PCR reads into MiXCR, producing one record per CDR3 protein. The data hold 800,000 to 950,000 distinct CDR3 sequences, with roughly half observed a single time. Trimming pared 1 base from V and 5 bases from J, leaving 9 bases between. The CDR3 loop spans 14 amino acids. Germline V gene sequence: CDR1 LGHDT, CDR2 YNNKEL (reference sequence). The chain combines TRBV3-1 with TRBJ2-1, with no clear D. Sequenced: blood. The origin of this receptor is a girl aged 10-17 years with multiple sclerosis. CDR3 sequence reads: CASSQGWAHNEQFF. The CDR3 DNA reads TGTGCCAGCAGCCAAGGTTGGGCCCACAATGAGCAGTTCTTC.